These T cell receptor beta chains were read from a single sample in a study of blood T cell repertoires in COVID-19. The method was immunoSEQ multiplex PCR; TCRdb's version includes in-frame clones alone and lacks a portion of them. The table includes approximately 230,000 clones, 70% to 85% detected once. The sample taken for sequencing was peripheral blood. These receptors originate from an older man with acute or convalescent COVID-19. Both conserved end residues are part of each CDR3. A D gene is named only where the DNA matches it firmly. Only part of the rows carry a size: once, few, many, or a class if the clone is expanded.

TRBV4-2,TRBJ1-5,.,.,CASSQDRGSNQPQHF,TGTGCCAGCAGCCAAGACAGGGGAAGCAATCAGCCCCAGCATTTT
TRBV28,TRBJ1-2,.,.,CASSLVRVGYTF,TGTGCCAGCAGTTTGGTCAGGGTGGGCTACACCTTC
TRBV19,TRBJ2-7,.,once,CASSINQVTYEQYF,TGTGCCAGTAGTATCAATCAGGTTACCTACGAGCAGTACTTC
TRBV28,TRBJ1-5,TRBD1,.,CASMNRGRHQPQHF,TGTGCCAGCATGAACAGGGGGCGCCATCAGCCCCAGCATTTT
TRBV14,TRBJ1-5,.,.,CASSQVTRESNQPQHF,TGTGCCAGCAGCCAAGTAACCAGGGAAAGCAATCAGCCCCAGCATTTT
TRBV7-9,TRBJ1-1,TRBD1,.,CASSRLGQGGIAFF,TGTGCCAGCAGCCGATTGGGACAGGGCGGGATAGCTTTCTTT
TRBV2,TRBJ1-3,TRBD1,.,CASRRQGISGNTIYF,TGTGCCAGCAGACGACAGGGGATCTCTGGAAACACCATATATTTT
TRBV9,TRBJ1-5,.,.,CASSSRDLPNQPQHF,TGTGCCAGCAGCTCCCGGGACTTGCCGAATCAGCCCCAGCATTTT
TRBV5-1,TRBJ2-2,TRBD2,.,CASSPQTSGTGELFF,TGCGCCAGCAGCCCCCAGACTAGCGGGACCGGGGAGCTGTTTTTT
TRBV4-2,TRBJ2-1,TRBD1,.,CASSQEQGKNEQFF,TGTGCCAGCAGCCAAGAACAGGGGAAGAATGAGCAGTTCTTC
TRBV7-9,TRBJ2-7,.,.,CASSLALWRGPTYEQYF,TGTGCCAGCAGCTTAGCGCTGTGGCGGGGGCCCACATACGAGCAGTACTTC
TRBV5-1,TRBJ2-1,.,.,CASSRDLEGHEQFF,TGCGCCAGCAGCCGAGACTTGGAGGGGCATGAGCAGTTCTTC
TRBV5-1,TRBJ2-3,TRBD1,.,CASSWTGPHTDTQYF,TGCGCCAGCAGCTGGACAGGTCCCCACACAGATACGCAGTATTTT
TRBV7-8,TRBJ2-7,TRBD1,.,CASSFHSSLTGGDEQYF,TGTGCCAGCAGCTTCCATAGTAGCTTGACAGGGGGCGACGAGCAGTACTTC
TRBV28,TRBJ2-7,TRBD1,.,CASSLGQDYEQYF,TGTGCCAGCAGTTTGGGACAGGACTACGAGCAGTACTTC
TRBV7-2,TRBJ2-3,TRBD2,.,CASSLGTLGGGFTDTQYF,TGTGCCAGCAGCTTAGGAACCTTAGGCGGGGGGTTCACAGATACGCAGTATTTT
TRBV7-2,TRBJ1-1,TRBD1,.,CASSPGQNRAFF,TGTGCCAGCAGCCCGGGACAGAATCGGGCTTTCTTT
TRBV24-1,TRBJ2-3,.,once,CATSDARGAGATDTQYF,TGTGCCACCAGTGATGCCCGGGGGGCGGGGGCCACAGATACGCAGTATTTT
TRBV5-1,TRBJ1-2,.,.,CASSLSGGGQGYGYTF,TGCGCCAGCAGCTTGAGTGGCGGGGGGCAGGGCTATGGCTACACCTTC
TRBV7-2,TRBJ1-4,.,.,CASSYTGVNEKLFF,TGTGCCAGCAGCTATACAGGCGTTAATGAAAAACTGTTTTTT
TRBV10-3,TRBJ2-7,.,.,CAISESEGTASYEQYF,TGTGCCATCAGTGAGTCGGAGGGGACAGCCTCCTACGAGCAGTACTTC
TRBV2,TRBJ1-2,TRBD1,few,CARRQGSSYGYTF,TGTGCCAGAAGACAGGGGAGTTCCTATGGCTACACCTTC
TRBV7-3,TRBJ1-6,.,.,CASSLGSGGGDSPLHF,TGTGCCAGCAGCTTAGGGTCTGGGGGCGGAGATTCACCCCTCCACTTT
TRBV25-1,TRBJ2-2,TRBD1,.,CASTGTGVLTGELFF,TGTGCCAGCACCGGGACAGGGGTCCTCACCGGGGAGCTGTTTTTT